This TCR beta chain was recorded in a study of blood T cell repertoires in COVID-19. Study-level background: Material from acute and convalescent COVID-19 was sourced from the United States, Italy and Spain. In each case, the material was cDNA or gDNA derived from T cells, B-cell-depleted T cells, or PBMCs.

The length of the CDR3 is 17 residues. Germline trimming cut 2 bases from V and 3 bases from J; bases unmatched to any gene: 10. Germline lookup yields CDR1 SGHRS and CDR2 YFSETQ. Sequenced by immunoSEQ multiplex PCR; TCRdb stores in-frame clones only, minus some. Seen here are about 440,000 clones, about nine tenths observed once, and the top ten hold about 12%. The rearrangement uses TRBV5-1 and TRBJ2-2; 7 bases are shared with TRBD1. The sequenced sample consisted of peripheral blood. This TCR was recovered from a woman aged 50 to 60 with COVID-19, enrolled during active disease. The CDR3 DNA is TGCGCCAGCAGCTTTCCATTTACAGGGGTGGACACCGGGGAGCTGTTTTTT. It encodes CASSFPFTGVDTGELFF.